The source of this TCR beta chain is a study of control samples from healthy donors and cancer patients. V was cut by 4 bases and J by 3 bases, with 3 bases left in between. The CDR3 runs 12 residues. Germline V gives CDR1 SGHTA, CDR2 FQGNSA. The protocol was immunoSEQ multiplex PCR, while the TCRdb copy is restricted to in-frame clones and leaves out a portion. The table has 25,000 to 30,000 clones, roughly nine tenths seen once. The origin of this receptor is a female donor with melanoma. The V gene is TRBV7-2, the J gene TRBJ2-2, with D hard to call. The material sequenced was formalin-fixed, paraffin-embedded tissue. The CDR3 loop reads CASSSYTGELFF. CDR3 nucleotide sequence: TGTGCCAGCAGCTCCTACACCGGGGAGCTGTTTTTT.